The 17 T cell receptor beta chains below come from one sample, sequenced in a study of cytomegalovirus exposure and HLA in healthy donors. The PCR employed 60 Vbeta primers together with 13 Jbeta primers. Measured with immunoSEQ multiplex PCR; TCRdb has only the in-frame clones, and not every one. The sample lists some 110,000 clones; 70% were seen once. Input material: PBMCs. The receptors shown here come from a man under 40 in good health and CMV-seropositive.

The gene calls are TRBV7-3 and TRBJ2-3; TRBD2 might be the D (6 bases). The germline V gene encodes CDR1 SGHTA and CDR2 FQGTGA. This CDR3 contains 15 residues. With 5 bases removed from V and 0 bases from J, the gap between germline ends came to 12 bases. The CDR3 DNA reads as TGTGCCAGCAGCGATAGCGGCTTAAGCACAGATACGCAGTATTTT. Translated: CASSDSGLSTDTQYF.

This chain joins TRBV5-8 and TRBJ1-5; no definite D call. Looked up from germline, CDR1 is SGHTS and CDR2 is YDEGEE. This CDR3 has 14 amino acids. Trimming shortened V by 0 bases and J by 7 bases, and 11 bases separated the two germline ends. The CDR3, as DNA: TGTGCCAGCAGCTTGGCCCTGGGGAGGCAGCCCCAGCATTTT. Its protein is CASSLALGRQPQHF.

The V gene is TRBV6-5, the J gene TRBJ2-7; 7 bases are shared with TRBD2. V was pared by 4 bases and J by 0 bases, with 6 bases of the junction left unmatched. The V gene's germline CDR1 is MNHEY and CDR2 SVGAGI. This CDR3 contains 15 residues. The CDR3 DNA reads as TGTGCCAGCAGTTTGGGTGGCGGGGGCTCCTACGAGCAGTACTTC. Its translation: CASSLGGGGSYEQYF.

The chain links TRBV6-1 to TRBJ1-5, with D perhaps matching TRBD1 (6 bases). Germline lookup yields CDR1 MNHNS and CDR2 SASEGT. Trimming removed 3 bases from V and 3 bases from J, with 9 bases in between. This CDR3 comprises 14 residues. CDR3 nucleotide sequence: TGTGCCAGCAGTGATAACAGGGCCAATCAGCCCCAGCATTTT. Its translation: CASSDNRANQPQHF.

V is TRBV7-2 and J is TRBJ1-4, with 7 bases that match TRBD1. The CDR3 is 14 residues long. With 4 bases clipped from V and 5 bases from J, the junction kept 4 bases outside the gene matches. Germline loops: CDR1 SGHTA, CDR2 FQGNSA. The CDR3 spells CASSYQGGNEKLFF. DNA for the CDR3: TGTGCCAGCAGCTACCAGGGGGGAAATGAAAAACTGTTTTTT.

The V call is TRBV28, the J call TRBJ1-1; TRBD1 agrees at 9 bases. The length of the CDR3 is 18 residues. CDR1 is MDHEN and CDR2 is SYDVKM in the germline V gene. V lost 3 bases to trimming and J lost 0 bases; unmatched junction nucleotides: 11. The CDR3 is CASSFLAWGDRVNTEAFF. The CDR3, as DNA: TGTGCCAGCAGTTTTCTCGCTTGGGGGGACAGGGTGAACACTGAAGCTTTCTTT.

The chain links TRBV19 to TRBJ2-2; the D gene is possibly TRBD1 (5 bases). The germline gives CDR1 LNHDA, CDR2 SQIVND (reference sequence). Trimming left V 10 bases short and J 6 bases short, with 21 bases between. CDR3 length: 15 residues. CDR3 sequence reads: CATTRERARAGELFF. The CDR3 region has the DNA TGTGCCACCACGAGAGAAAGGGCCAGGGCCGGGGAGCTGTTTTTT.

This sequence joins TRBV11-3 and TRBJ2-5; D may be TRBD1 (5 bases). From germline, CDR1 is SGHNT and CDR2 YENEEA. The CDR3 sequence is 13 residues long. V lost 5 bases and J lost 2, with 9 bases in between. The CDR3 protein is CASSQGSQETQYF. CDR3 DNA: TGTGCCAGCAGCCAGGGATCTCAAGAGACCCAGTACTTC.

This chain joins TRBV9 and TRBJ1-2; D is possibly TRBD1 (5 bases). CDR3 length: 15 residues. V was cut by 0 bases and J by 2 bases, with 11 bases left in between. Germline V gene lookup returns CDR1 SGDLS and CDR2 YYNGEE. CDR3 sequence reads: CASSVALGQNYGYTF. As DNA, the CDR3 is TGTGCCAGCAGCGTAGCGTTGGGGCAGAACTATGGCTACACCTTC.

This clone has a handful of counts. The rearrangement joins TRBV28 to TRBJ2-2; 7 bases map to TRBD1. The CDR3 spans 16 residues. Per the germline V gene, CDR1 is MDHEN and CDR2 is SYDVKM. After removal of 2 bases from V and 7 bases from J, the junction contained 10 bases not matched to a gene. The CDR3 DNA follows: TGTGCCAGCAGTTTACGAGGGGGCTGGAAGGGCGGGGAGCTGTTTTTT. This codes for CASSLRGGWKGGELFF.

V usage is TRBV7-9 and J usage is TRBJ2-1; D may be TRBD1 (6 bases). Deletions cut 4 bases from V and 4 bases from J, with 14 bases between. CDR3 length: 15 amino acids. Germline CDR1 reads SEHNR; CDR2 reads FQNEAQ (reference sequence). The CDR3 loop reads CASSSLRTEYNEQFF. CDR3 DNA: TGTGCCAGCAGCTCTCTGCGGACAGAATACAATGAGCAGTTCTTC. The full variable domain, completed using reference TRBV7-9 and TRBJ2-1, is DTGVSQNPRHKITKRGQNVTFRCDPISEHNRLYWYRQTLGQGPEFLTYFQNEAQLEKSRLLSDRFSAERPKGSFSTLEIQRTEQGDSAMYLCASSSLRTEYNEQFFGPGTRLTVL.

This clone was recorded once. The CDR3 bases are TGTGCCAGCAGCCCACGCGACAGGGGCTCCAGGTTCGGCACTGAAGCTTTCTTT. The encoded protein is CASSPRDRGSRFGTEAFF. The chain has TRBV7-9 and TRBJ1-1; 8 nucleotides line up with TRBD1. CDR3 length equals 18 residues. The ends lost 5 bases at V and 4 bases at J; junction bases unmatched: 18. Germline values: CDR1 SEHNR, CDR2 FQNEAQ (reference sequence).

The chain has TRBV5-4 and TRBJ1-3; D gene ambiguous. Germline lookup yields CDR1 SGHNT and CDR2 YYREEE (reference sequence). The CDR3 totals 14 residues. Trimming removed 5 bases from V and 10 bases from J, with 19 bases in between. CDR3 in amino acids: CASRQEILEGTIYF. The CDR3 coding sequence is TGTGCCAGCAGACAAGAGATTCTGGAGGGAACCATATATTTT.

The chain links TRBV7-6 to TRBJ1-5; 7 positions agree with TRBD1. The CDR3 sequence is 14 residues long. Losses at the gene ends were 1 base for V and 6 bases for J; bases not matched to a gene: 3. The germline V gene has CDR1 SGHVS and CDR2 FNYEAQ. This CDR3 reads CASSLGTGVQPQHF. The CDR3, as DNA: TGTGCCAGCAGCTTAGGCACAGGGGTTCAGCCCCAGCATTTT.

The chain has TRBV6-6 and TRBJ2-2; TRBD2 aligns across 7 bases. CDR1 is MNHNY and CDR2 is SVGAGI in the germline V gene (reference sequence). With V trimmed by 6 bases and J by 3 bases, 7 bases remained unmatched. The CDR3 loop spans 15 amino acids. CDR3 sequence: CASRSGTTHTGELFF. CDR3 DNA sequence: TGTGCCAGCAGATCCGGGACTACCCACACCGGGGAGCTGTTTTTT.

CDR3 sequence reads: CASSQDFGGGMKGYTF. CDR3 bases: TGTGCCAGCAGCCAAGACTTTGGGGGGGGTATGAAGGGCTACACCTTC. The rearrangement links TRBV14 to TRBJ1-2, with a possible D match to TRBD1 (5 bases). With 0 bases removed from V and 8 bases from J, the gap between germline ends came to 19 bases. CDR1 is SGHDN and CDR2 is FVKESK in the germline V gene. The CDR3 is 16 residues long. The full variable domain, with the rest looked up from reference TRBV14 and TRBJ1-2, is EAGVTQFPSHSVIEKGQTVTLRCDPISGHDNLYWYRRVMGKEIKFLLHFVKESKQDESGMPNNRFLAERTGGTYSTLKVQPAELEDSGVYFCASSQDFGGGMKGYTFGSGTRLTVV.

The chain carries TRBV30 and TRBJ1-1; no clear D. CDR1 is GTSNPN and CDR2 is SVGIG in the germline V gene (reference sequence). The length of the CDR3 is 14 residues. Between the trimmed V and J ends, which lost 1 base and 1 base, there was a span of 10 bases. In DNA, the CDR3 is TGTGCCTGGAGTGCGTTGAGTCCGAACACTGAAGCTTTCTTT. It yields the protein CAWSALSPNTEAFF.